This T cell receptor (beta chain) appears in the sequencing data of a study of T cell changes during pregnancy in multiple sclerosis. Germline V gene sequence: CDR1 SEHNR, CDR2 FQNEAQ (reference sequence). The junction had 12 bases not matched to a gene; V was cut back by 7 bases and J by 7 bases. CDR3 length: 15 amino acids. Sequencing used immunoSEQ multiplex PCR; TCRdb keeps in-frame clones, though not all of them. Seen here are some 48,000 clones, 85% to 95% observed once, and the top ten hold 5% to 7%. The sample here was CD8+ T cells from peripheral blood mononuclear cells, taken in the first trimester of pregnancy. The sequence derives from a female donor with multiple sclerosis, enrolled in a pregnancy study. V and J are TRBV7-9 and TRBJ2-1, with 8 bases fitting TRBD1. The CDR3 reads CASTLSQGARNEQFF. CDR3 in DNA: TGTGCCAGCACCCTAAGCCAGGGGGCGAGGAATGAGCAGTTCTTC.